Presented here are 28 T cell receptor beta chains from one specimen sequenced in a study of cytomegalovirus exposure and HLA in healthy donors. Only in-frame clones appear in the TCRdb table, and some are missing; sequencing was by immunoSEQ multiplex PCR. Of some 120,000 clones detected, approximately 94% appear once; the ten largest clones hold under 1.5%. The sequencing sample was made of PBMCs. These receptors came from a young woman in good health and CMV-seronegative.

This clone was observed a single time. The chain employs TRBV6-5 and TRBJ2-3; 8 bases are shared with TRBD2. The junction had 3 bases not matched to a gene; V was cut back by 0 bases and J by 1 base. The CDR3 is made up of 16 amino acids. Germline CDR1 reads MNHEY; CDR2 reads SVGAGI. The CDR3 DNA sequence: TGTGCCAGCAGTTACTCCGCGGGAGGAGGCACAGATACGCAGTATTTT. It specifies CASSYSAGGGTDTQYF.

The rearrangement links TRBV9 to TRBJ2-1; 7 nucleotides agree with TRBD1. The V segment lost 0 bases and the J segment 3 bases; nucleotides outside the gene matches: 3. There are 15 residues in the CDR3. Germline CDR1 and CDR2: SGDLS and YYNGEE. The CDR3 sequence: CASSVGGQSYNEQFF. DNA for the CDR3: TGTGCCAGCAGCGTAGGGGGACAGAGCTACAATGAGCAGTTCTTC.

V gene TRBV21-1 combines with J gene TRBJ2-7; the D segment call TRBD2 is taken from the table without a DNA check. TRBV21-1 counts as a pseudogene. This CDR3 is 16 amino acids long. CDR3 DNA sequence: TGTGCCAGCAGCAAACGGGGGACTACCGTAGTCTACGAGCAGTACTTC. Translation gives CASSKRGTTVVYEQYF.

This chain links TRBV6-5 with TRBJ1-2, with D possibly TRBD1 on 5 matching bases. The V end was cut by 6 bases, the J end by 4 bases, with 12 bases between. The CDR3 runs 13 residues. CDR1 MNHEY and CDR2 SVGAGI come from the germline V gene. The CDR3 sequence: CASSPGGGYGYTF. CDR3 nucleotide sequence: TGTGCCAGCAGCCCGGGGGGGGGCTATGGCTACACCTTC.

CDR3 coding DNA: TGTGCCAGCAGTGAAGAAGGGGGTTCGATCTACGAGCAGTACTTC. It is translated as CASSEEGGSIYEQYF. This rearrangement joins TRBV2 to TRBJ2-7; maybe TRBD1 (6 bases). Germline CDR1 SNHLY, CDR2 FYNNEI. The V end lost 1 base, the J end lost 3 bases, and 13 bases lay between the germline ends. The CDR3 is made up of 15 amino acids.

DNA of the CDR3: TGCAGCGTTGAGGCTTTCTATGGCTACACCTTC. Translated: CSVEAFYGYTF. This sequence joins TRBV29-1 and TRBJ1-2; D gene unclear. Germline CDR1 reads SQVTM; CDR2 reads ANQGSEA. V was cut by 3 bases and J by 4 bases, with 6 bases left in between. There are 11 residues in the CDR3.

Here the CDR3 DNA reads TGCGCCAGCAGCCAAGATCCATTGCGGTTCTCCTACAATGAGCAGTTCTTC. It translates to CASSQDPLRFSYNEQFF. This rearrangement joins TRBV4-1 to TRBJ2-1, with D uncertain. V was shortened by 0 bases and J by 0 bases, with 12 bases between the two germline ends. Germline V lookup: CDR1 MGHRA, CDR2 YSYEKL. The CDR3 is 17 amino acids.

This chain uses TRBV5-1 with TRBJ2-7, with D perhaps TRBD2 (6 bases). Trimming left V 7 bases short and J 1 base short, with 12 bases between. The CDR3 is 13 amino acids. The germline CDR1 and CDR2 sequences are SGHRS and YFSETQ. DNA of the CDR3: TGCGCCAGCGCCGGGAGCGGGTCCTACGAGCAGTACTTC. Translation: CASAGSGSYEQYF.

The chain uses TRBV28 and TRBJ1-3; TRBD1 matches at 11 bases. This CDR3 is 15 amino acids long. CDR1 is MDHEN, CDR2 SYDVKM, per germline. V dropped 6 bases and J dropped 4; count of bases not matched to a gene: 5. The CDR3 is CASRGQGAGGNTIYF. The CDR3 DNA follows: TGTGCCAGCAGAGGACAGGGGGCGGGAGGAAACACCATATATTTT.

This rearrangement joins TRBV19 to TRBJ2-2; 9 nucleotides align to TRBD1. The CDR3 contains 14 residues. CDR1 is LNHDA, CDR2 SQIVND, per germline (reference sequence). V trimming: 7 bases; J trimming: 7 bases; junction bases outside the gene matches: 7. CDR3 residues: CASMKDRGHGELFF. DNA of the CDR3: TGTGCCAGTATGAAGGACAGGGGTCACGGGGAGCTGTTTTTT. The full variable domain, its missing parts supplied by reference TRBV19 and TRBJ2-2, is DGGITQSPKYLFRKEGQNVTLSCEQNLNHDAMYWYRQDPGQGLRLIYYSQIVNDFQKGDIAEGYSVSREKKESFPLTVTSAQKNPTAFYLCASMKDRGHGELFFGEGSRLTVL.

The rearrangement links TRBV7-2 to TRBJ2-7, with 7 bases that match TRBD1. V trimming: 3 bases; J trimming: 6 bases; junction bases outside the gene matches: 8. In germline, CDR1 is SGHTA, CDR2 FQGNSA. The CDR3 extends over 14 amino acids. Here the CDR3 DNA reads TGTGCCAGCAGCTTTAGGCTAGGGGGCTCCGAGCAGTACTTC. Translated, it gives CASSFRLGGSEQYF.

The chain's CDR3 is CASSPTHRGLNEKLFF. CDR3 DNA: TGTGCCAGCTCACCGACCCACAGGGGTCTTAATGAAAAACTGTTTTTT. V gene TRBV18 combines with J gene TRBJ1-4, with 7 bases matching TRBD1. The V and J ends lost 3 bases and 4 bases, in that order; junction bases with no gene match: 8. This CDR3 has 16 amino acids. Germline V CDR1 and CDR2: KGHSH, LQKENI.

The V and J genes are TRBV5-6 and TRBJ2-7; 7 nucleotides line up with TRBD1. CDR3 length equals 14 residues. V gave up 2 bases and J gave up 4 bases; unmatched junction bases: 6. In germline, CDR1 is SGHDT, CDR2 YYEEEE. The CDR3 loop is CASSLGQVAYEQYF. The CDR3 DNA reads TGTGCCAGCAGCTTAGGACAGGTTGCGTACGAGCAGTACTTC.

The J gene is TRBJ1-1, the V gene TRBV20-1, with unresolved D. The germline gives CDR1 DFQATT, CDR2 SNEGSKA (reference sequence). V dropped 5 bases and J dropped 8 bases, with 12 bases sitting between them. The CDR3 has 11 amino acids. In DNA form, the CDR3 reads TGCAGTGCTTCCGAGATGGGCGAAGCTTTCTTT. Translating gives CSASEMGEAFF.

Comments on this clone: Its ends do not fully match the called genes, so a read error is possible. The gene calls are TRBV7-3 and TRBJ1-1; D is ambiguous. CDR1 and CDR2 from the germline V gene are SGHTA and FQGTGA. This CDR3 has 16 residues. DNA of the CDR3: TGTGCCAGCAGCCCCCGACAACGGGGTGAGAACGCTGAAGCTTTCTTT. The encoded protein is CASSPRQRGENAEAFF.

As DNA, the CDR3 is TGCGCCAGAATAACCCGGGACAGCCAAGACTCTGGAAACACCATATATTTT. Translated: CARITRDSQDSGNTIYF. The chain recombines TRBV10-1 with TRBJ1-3; 7 bases match TRBD1. Trimming removed 9 bases from V and 0 bases from J; junction bases left unmatched: 14. The CDR3 extends over 17 amino acids. Per germline, CDR1 WNHNN and CDR2 SYGVQD (reference sequence).

The J gene is TRBJ2-5, the V gene TRBV7-2; 8 bases agree with TRBD2. With V trimmed by 1 base and J by 2 bases, 6 bases remained unmatched. Looked up from germline, CDR1 is SGHTA and CDR2 is FQGNSA. The CDR3 runs to 16 residues. CDR3 DNA: TGTGCCAGCAGCTTAGTTAGCGGGAATTGGCAAGAGACCCAGTACTTC. This encodes CASSLVSGNWQETQYF.

This chain uses TRBV5-1 with TRBJ2-3; 15 bases align to TRBD2. Germline CDR1 SGHRS, CDR2 YFSETQ. The ends lost 0 bases at V and 4 bases at J; junction bases unmatched: 3. The CDR3 has 17 residues. The CDR3 sequence: CASSLGGLAGGPDTQYF. The DNA of the CDR3 is TGCGCCAGCAGCTTGGGAGGACTAGCGGGGGGGCCAGATACGCAGTATTTT.

The chain joins TRBV28 to TRBJ2-1; a possible D gene is TRBD2 (6 bases). V was pared by 2 bases and J by 0 bases, with 8 bases between. CDR3 length equals 15 residues. Germline V gene sequence: CDR1 MDHEN, CDR2 SYDVKM. The DNA of the CDR3 is TGTGCCAGCAGTTTACCCGGGAGCTCCTACAATGAGCAGTTCTTC. Translation gives CASSLPGSSYNEQFF.

V usage is TRBV7-9 and J usage is TRBJ1-1; D is undetermined. Germline V gene lookup returns CDR1 SEHNR and CDR2 FQNEAQ (reference sequence). The CDR3 contains 13 residues. V was clipped by 6 bases and J by 0 bases, with 8 bases between them. CDR3 nucleotides: TGTGCCAGCAGATCTAGTCTGAACACTGAAGCTTTCTTT. It codes for CASRSSLNTEAFF.

The J gene is TRBJ2-3, the V gene TRBV5-4; no clear D. Trimming cost V 4 bases and J 0 bases, with 9 bases left between them. Germline lookup yields CDR1 SGHNT and CDR2 YYREEE (reference sequence). The CDR3 spans 14 residues. The CDR3 DNA reads as TGTGCCAGCAGCCGCGATCCTAGCACAGATACGCAGTATTTT. Translated, it gives CASSRDPSTDTQYF. Based on the CDR3 plus reference TRBV5-4 and TRBJ2-3, the full variable domain is ETGVTQSPTHLIKTRGQQVTLRCSSQSGHNTVSWYQQALGQGPQFIFQYYREEENGRGNFPPRFSGLQFPNYSSELNVNALELDDSALYLCASSRDPSTDTQYFGPGTRLTVL.

At least ten counts were recorded for this clone. V usage is TRBV28 and J usage is TRBJ1-5; D uncertain. Germline V gene data show CDR1 as MDHEN and CDR2 as SYDVKM. CDR3 size: 13 residues. V lost 5 bases and J lost 6, with 11 bases in between. The CDR3, as DNA: TGTGCCAGCAGTGGGCTTCGGGGTCAGCCCCAGCATTTT. It translates to CASSGLRGQPQHF.

CDR3 amino acids: CASSLWSSGNTIYF. In nucleotides, the CDR3 is TGTGCCAGCAGTTTATGGAGCTCTGGAAACACCATATATTTT. This chain uses TRBV28 with TRBJ1-3; D unclear. This CDR3 has 14 residues. V was trimmed by 0 bases and J by 0 bases, leaving 3 bases between them. Per germline, CDR1 MDHEN and CDR2 SYDVKM.

CDR3 sequence reads: CASSPHAVGDTEAFF. The CDR3 DNA is TGCGCCAGCAGCCCCCATGCGGTAGGGGACACTGAAGCTTTCTTT. This chain connects TRBV4-1 to TRBJ1-1; maybe TRBD1 (5 bases). The V end lost 4 bases, the J end lost 3 bases, and 15 bases lay between the germline ends. The CDR3 extends over 15 amino acids. Germline lookup yields CDR1 MGHRA and CDR2 YSYEKL.

The CDR3 DNA follows: TGTGCCAGCAGGGTGTATAGCGGGGGGAACACCGGGGAGCTGTTTTTT. Residues: CASRVYSGGNTGELFF. The V call is TRBV27, the J call TRBJ2-2, with 9 bases lining up with TRBD2. V trimming: 6 bases; J trimming: 1 base; junction bases outside the gene matches: 6. The CDR3 loop spans 16 amino acids. The germline V gene has CDR1 MNHEY and CDR2 SMNVEV (reference sequence).

The V call is TRBV11-2, the J call TRBJ2-2, with TRBD2 identical over 7 bases. The CDR3 totals 15 residues. V was pared by 8 bases and J by 5 bases, with 11 bases of the junction left unmatched. CDR1 and CDR2 from the germline V gene are SGHAT and FQNNGV. The CDR3 sequence: CASRTGTTLTGELFF. CDR3 nucleotides: TGTGCCAGCCGAACCGGGACTACGTTGACCGGGGAGCTGTTTTTT. Supplemented by reference TRBV11-2 and TRBJ2-2, the full variable domain reads EAGVAQSPRYKIIEKRQSVAFWCNPISGHATLYWYQQILGQGPKLLIQFQNNGVVDDSQLPKDRFSAERLKGVDSTLKIQPAKLEDSAVYLCASRTGTTLTGELFFGEGSRLTVL.

V gene TRBV28 combines with J gene TRBJ1-3; D not certain. The V gene's germline CDR1 is MDHEN and CDR2 SYDVKM. This CDR3 spans 16 amino acids. Trimming cost V 8 bases and J 0 bases, with 17 bases left between them. The CDR3 spells CASHTAQAVSGNTIYF. The CDR3 DNA reads as TGTGCCAGCCATACCGCCCAGGCCGTCTCTGGAAACACCATATATTTT.

The V call is TRBV19, the J call TRBJ2-2, with 10 bases lining up with TRBD1. Trimming at V came to 3 bases and at J to 6 bases, leaving 7 bases not matched to a gene. Germline CDR1 is LNHDA and CDR2 is SQIVND (reference sequence). The CDR3 consists of 16 residues. CDR3 sequence: CASSISGQGTSGELFF. The CDR3, as DNA: TGTGCCAGTAGTATTTCGGGACAGGGGACCTCCGGGGAGCTGTTTTTT.